Listed below are T cell receptor beta chains from one sample, sequenced in a study of Ad26.COV2.S vaccination and SARS-CoV-2 variants. TCRdb's copy holds only in-frame clones and misses some; the assay was immunoSEQ multiplex PCR. The sample carries 400,000 to 500,000 clones, around 87% recorded once. This material consisted of peripheral blood, taken in a trial of Ad26.COV2.S vaccine versus placebo. These receptors came from a person between 18 and 65 years old who received the Ad26.COV2.S COVID-19 vaccine or a placebo. CDR3s include the opening cysteine and the closing phenylalanine or tryptophan. D genes are given only for firm matches. Rows give clone size only sometimes, using once, few, many, or a class for an expanded clone.

TRBV28	TRBD1	TRBJ1-6	.	TGTGCCAGCAGTTTTGAGATGGGACAGACGGCGAGCTCCTATAATTCACCCCTCCACTTT	CASSFEMGQTASSYNSPLHF
TRBV6-5	.	TRBJ1-6	.	TGTGCCAGCAGTTCTGAATATAATTCACCCCTCCACTTT	CASSSEYNSPLHF
TRBV29-1	TRBD2	TRBJ2-3	.	TGCAGCGTTGAGTCTAGCGGGGGAGGAGATACGCAGTATTTT	CSVESSGGGDTQYF
TRBV5-1	TRBD1	TRBJ2-1	.	TGCGCCAGCAGCTCGGGACAGGGCTACAATGAGCAGTTCTTC	CASSSGQGYNEQFF
TRBV4-1	.	TRBJ2-7	few	TGCGCCAGCAGCCGGACGACAGAGGCTTCCTACGAGCAGTACTTC	CASSRTTEASYEQYF
TRBV5-1	TRBD2	TRBJ2-2	.	TGCGCCAGCAGCTTGGCGGGAGGGGGAGACACCGGGGAGCTGTTTTTT	CASSLAGGGDTGELFF
TRBV18	TRBD1	TRBJ2-3	once	TGTGCCAGCTCACCTACAGGGGGCCGTATAGATACGCAGTATTTT	CASSPTGGRIDTQYF
TRBV7-9	TRBD1	TRBJ1-4	.	TGTGCCAGCAGCCCTCGGACAGGGGGAGAAAAACTGTTTTTT	CASSPRTGGEKLFF
TRBV7-3	TRBD1	TRBJ2-3	.	TGTGCCAGCAGCTTAAACGGACAGGGCCTAGATACGCAGTATTTT	CASSLNGQGLDTQYF
TRBV12-2	.	TRBJ2-5	.	TGTGCAAGTCGCTTAAAGGAAGACAGTCAAGAGACCCAGTACTTC	CASRLKEDSQETQYF
TRBV9	TRBD1	TRBJ2-6	.	TGTGCCAGCAGCACAAGGACAGGGGTTGGGGCCAACGTCCTGACTTTC	CASSTRTGVGANVLTF
TRBV4-3	TRBD1	TRBJ2-6	.	TGCGCCAGCAGCCAAGCGTCAGGGGGCGATGGGGCCAACGTCCTGACTTTC	CASSQASGGDGANVLTF
TRBV19	TRBD1	TRBJ1-2	.	TGTGCCAGTAGTATCCGTAAGGACAGGGAGAATTATGGCTACACCTTC	CASSIRKDRENYGYTF
TRBV13	.	TRBJ1-6	.	TGTGCCAGCAGCTTAGCCGGAACTTTGAGCTCACCCCTCCACTTT	CASSLAGTLSSPLHF
TRBV10-3	TRBD2	TRBJ2-7	few	TGTGCCATCAGTGGGACTAGCGGTCTCTACGAGCAGTACTTC	CAISGTSGLYEQYF
TRBV7-2	TRBD2	TRBJ2-5	once	TGTGCCAGCAGCCGGACTAGCGGGGGGCCCGGGGAGACCCAGTACTTC	CASSRTSGGPGETQYF
TRBV9	TRBD1	TRBJ1-2	.	TGTGCCAGCAGCGCCCGGGACAGCTCCTATGGCTACACCTTC	CASSARDSSYGYTF
TRBV24-1	.	TRBJ1-3	.	TGTGCCACCAGTGATCGCGGGGATAACTCTGGAAACACCATATATTTT	CATSDRGDNSGNTIYF
TRBV12-3/TRBV12-4	.	TRBJ2-5	.	TGTGCCAGCAGCCCGGATAACCAAGAGACCCAGTACTTC	CASSPDNQETQYF
TRBV4-1	TRBD1	TRBJ2-5	few	TGCGCCAGCAGCCAGGACAGGGGGAGACAAGAGACCCAGTACTTC	CASSQDRGRQETQYF
TRBV7-2	.	TRBJ2-7	.	TGTGCCAGCAGCTTAGTTTCTGACACCCCCTACGAGCAGTACTTC	CASSLVSDTPYEQYF
TRBV4-2	.	TRBJ2-7	.	TGTGCCAGCAGCCATCTAGGGCAATCCTACGAGCAGTACTTC	CASSHLGQSYEQYF